These 32 T cell receptor beta chains originate from one sample sequenced in a study of T cells in Graves' hyperthyroidism and ophthalmopathy. Amplification of TCR beta CDR3 regions used RNA as the template. During a first-round RT-PCR of the TCR CDR3, the HTBI primer set was used. TCRdb independently ran MiXCR on the multiplex PCR reads; one entry per CDR3 protein. The sample includes 650,000 to 750,000 distinct CDR3 sequences, approximately 14% of them seen just once. Material: blood. The receptors derive from a woman aged 18-35 years with Graves' hyperthyroidism.

This clonotype came up many times. The chain employs TRBV7-3 and TRBJ2-7; 7 nucleotides align to TRBD1. Unmatched junction bases numbered 10, after V lost 2 bases and J lost 3 bases. The germline CDR1 and CDR2 sequences are SGHTA and FQGTGA. This CDR3 has 16 residues. The CDR3 DNA follows: TGTGCCAGCAGCTTAGAGGGAGCAGGGGGAAACTACGAGCAGTACTTC. Its translation: CASSLEGAGGNYEQYF.

In its sample, this clonotype was seen many times. This chain links TRBV11-2 with TRBJ2-7; no reliable D call. The V gene lost 4 bases and the J gene lost 6 bases, with 10 bases spanning the gap. Germline values: CDR1 SGHAT, CDR2 FQNNGV. This CDR3 is 12 amino acids long. The CDR3 protein is CASSSRSFEQYF. The CDR3 region has the DNA TGTGCCAGCAGCTCTCGCTCGTTCGAGCAGTACTTC.

At least ten counts were recorded for this clonotype. The V call is TRBV27, the J call TRBJ2-1; 8 nucleotides align to TRBD2. V lost 3 bases, J lost 0 bases, and 4 bases stayed unmatched. Germline lookup yields CDR1 MNHEY and CDR2 SMNVEV (reference sequence). The CDR3 extends over 16 amino acids. CDR3 sequence: CASSFSAGGSYNEQFF. CDR3 bases: TGTGCCAGCAGTTTTTCGGCGGGAGGCTCCTACAATGAGCAGTTCTTC.

This clonotype was counted between two and nine times. V gene TRBV19 combines with J gene TRBJ2-2; 9 bases are a match to TRBD1. The CDR3 is 19 residues long. V was clipped by 6 bases and J by 5 bases; unmatched bases: 19. Germline V gene lookup returns CDR1 LNHDA and CDR2 SQIVND (reference sequence). CDR3 bases: TGTGCCAGTAGCAAACTCAGCCCGGGACAGGGCGGCTTTACCGGGGAGCTGTTTTTT. As protein: CASSKLSPGQGGFTGELFF.

This clonotype was seen a few times. This rearrangement joins TRBV19 to TRBJ2-5, with 7 bases aligning to TRBD2. The CDR3 totals 16 residues. Germline lookup yields CDR1 LNHDA and CDR2 SQIVND (reference sequence). The trim removed 3 bases at V and 4 bases at J, leaving 11 bases unmatched. The CDR3 region has the DNA TGTGCCAGTAGTATTTTCGCGGGAGTTCCGGTAGAGACCCAGTACTTC. Translated, it gives CASSIFAGVPVETQYF.

This clonotype was seen ten or more times. The chain combines TRBV12-3 or TRBV12-4 with TRBJ2-3, with TRBD2 as a possible D gene (5 bases). Trimming pared 1 base from V and 5 bases from J, leaving 22 bases between. The CDR3 has 18 residues. The CDR3 DNA reads TGTGCCAGCAGTTTAGGGTCTAGCTGGACGGAGGTAATAGATACGCAGTATTTT. It is translated as CASSLGSSWTEVIDTQYF.

The genes are TRBV20-1 and TRBJ2-5; TRBD2 might be the D (5 bases). The length of the CDR3 is 13 residues. Trimming took off 1 base at V and 7 bases at J, with 13 bases between the two ends. Germline V CDR1 and CDR2: DFQATT, SNEGSKA (reference sequence). CDR3 loop: CSARVELETTQYF. In DNA form, the CDR3 reads TGCAGTGCTAGAGTTGAACTAGAAACGACCCAGTACTTC.

This sequence joins TRBV20-1 and TRBJ1-5, with 8 bases matching TRBD1. This CDR3 comprises 13 residues. Looked up from germline, CDR1 is DFQATT and CDR2 is SNEGSKA (reference sequence). V gave up 5 bases and J gave up 11 bases; unmatched junction bases: 11. CDR3 DNA: TGCAGTGCTCACCAGACAGGGGCCTGGGCCCAGCATTTT. Its protein is CSAHQTGAWAQHF.

This chain joins TRBV24-1 and TRBJ2-3, with D tentatively TRBD1 (5 bases). The CDR3 extends over 15 amino acids. Trimming took 0 bases from V and 6 from J, leaving 12 bases between them. Germline CDR1 and CDR2: KGHDR and SFDVKD. DNA of the CDR3: TGTGCCACCAGTGATTTGCAAGGGGTCGGCGATACGCAGTATTTT. Translation gives CATSDLQGVGDTQYF.

This clonotype was seen ten or more times. The chain uses TRBV11-3 and TRBJ2-3; a possible D gene is TRBD2 (6 bases). V lost 0 bases to trimming and J lost 1 base, with 20 bases between them. Germline loops: CDR1 SGHNT, CDR2 YENEEA. There are 19 residues in the CDR3. CDR3 loop: CASSLEVAGGSRRTDTQYF. CDR3 in DNA: TGTGCCAGCAGCTTAGAGGTGGCCGGAGGGAGCCGACGCACAGATACGCAGTATTTT.

As concerns this clonotype: Given a much more abundant clone one base away, this may be a read error. This chain links TRBV28 with TRBJ2-2; 7 bases align to TRBD2. From germline, CDR1 is MDHEN and CDR2 SYDVKM. The CDR3 spans 15 residues. DNA of the CDR3: TGTGCCAGCAGTCGGGGGGTTTCGAACACCGAGGAGCTGTTTTTT. Its translation is CASSRGVSNTEELFF.

CDR3 region: CATSDPGFGYTF. In nucleotides, the CDR3 is TGTGCCACCAGTGATCCAGGGTTTGGCTACACCTTC. V is TRBV24-1 and J is TRBJ1-2, with D possibly TRBD1 on 5 matching bases. The CDR3 has 12 residues. Germline V lookup: CDR1 KGHDR, CDR2 SFDVKD. Trimming pared 3 bases from V and 7 bases from J, leaving 8 bases between.

This sequence joins TRBV18 and TRBJ2-1; 7 bases agree with TRBD2. V was clipped by 3 bases and J by 7 bases; unmatched bases: 9. This CDR3 is built from 15 residues. Looked up from germline, CDR1 is KGHSH and CDR2 is LQKENI. The CDR3 region is CASSPLAGVVNEQFF. The CDR3 DNA reads as TGTGCCAGCTCACCTCTCGCGGGAGTGGTAAATGAGCAGTTCTTC. Combining the CDR3 with reference TRBV18 and TRBJ2-1 gives the whole variable domain NAGVMQNPRHLVRRRGQEARLRCSPMKGHSHVYWYRQLPEEGLKFMVYLQKENIIDESGMPKERFSAEFPKEGPSILRIQQVVRGDSAAYFCASSPLAGVVNEQFFGPGTRLTVL.

A few counts support this clonotype. The chain links TRBV2 to TRBJ1-4; a weak D match, TRBD1 (6 bases). The CDR3 contains 15 residues. The germline V gene has CDR1 SNHLY and CDR2 FYNNEI. V gave up 2 bases and J gave up 8 bases, with 15 bases separating them. CDR3 nucleotides: TGTGCCAGCAGTGAAAGGACAGCTAGCTGGGAAAAACTGTTTTTT. Translation: CASSERTASWEKLFF. The full variable domain, its missing parts supplied by reference TRBV2 and TRBJ1-4, is EPEVTQTPSHQVTQMGQEVILRCVPISNHLYFYWYRQILGQKVEFLVSFYNNEISEKSEIFDDQFSVERPDGSNFTLKIRSTKLEDSAMYFCASSERTASWEKLFFGSGTQLSVL.

This clonotype was counted between two and nine times. CDR3 coding DNA: TGTGCCAGCAGCCAAGGAGGCGGCGTTCTTTTCTACGAGCAGTACTTC. Amino acid sequence: CASSQGGGVLFYEQYF. The rearrangement joins TRBV3-1 to TRBJ2-7; D unclear. The CDR3 is made up of 16 amino acids. V was cut by 1 base and J by 3 bases, with 16 bases left in between. Germline lookup yields CDR1 LGHDT and CDR2 YNNKEL (reference sequence).

The table lists this clonotype with a few counts. The chain uses TRBV11-3 and TRBJ1-1; maybe TRBD1 (6 bases). The V gene lost 5 bases and the J gene lost 10 bases, with 17 bases spanning the gap. Germline V gene sequence: CDR1 SGHNT, CDR2 YENEEA. The CDR3 contains 13 residues. The CDR3 reads CASSPPGGPRAFF. CDR3 DNA sequence: TGTGCCAGCAGCCCCCCGGGGGGCCCGCGAGCTTTCTTT. The full variable domain, its missing parts supplied by reference TRBV11-3 and TRBJ1-1, is EAGVVQSPRYKIIEKKQPVAFWCNPISGHNTLYWYLQNLGQGPELLIRYENEEAVDDSQLPKDRFSAERLKGVDSTLKIQPAELGDSAVYLCASSPPGGPRAFFGQGTRLTVV.

This clonotype occurred a few times. The chain recombines TRBV10-3 with TRBJ1-1; D is perhaps TRBD1 (5 bases). Trimming took off 6 bases at V and 4 bases at J, with 12 bases between the two ends. This CDR3 is built from 13 residues. Germline V lookup: CDR1 ENHRY, CDR2 SYGVKD. CDR3 amino acids: CAIRRDEGTEAFF. The CDR3 DNA follows: TGTGCCATCAGGAGGGACGAGGGCACTGAAGCTTTCTTT.

The V call is TRBV27, the J call TRBJ2-7; unclear D gene. The CDR3 is made up of 14 amino acids. From germline, CDR1 is MNHEY and CDR2 SMNVEV (reference sequence). Trimming stripped 3 bases from V and 3 bases from J, with 12 bases between. The CDR3 nucleotides are TGTGCCAGCAGTTTTTCGGCAGGAATCTACGAGCAGTACTTC. Translating it yields CASSFSAGIYEQYF.

This clonotype was seen many times. The rearrangement links TRBV20-1 to TRBJ1-1; D unclear. V lost 1 base to trimming and J lost 0 bases, with 6 bases between them. Germline-derived CDR1 and CDR2 are DFQATT and SNEGSKA (reference sequence). The CDR3 spans 13 residues. This CDR3 reads CSARGGLNTEAFF. The CDR3 DNA reads as TGCAGTGCTAGAGGGGGTTTGAACACTGAAGCTTTCTTT.

This clonotype was detected ten times or more. The V call is TRBV11-2, the J call TRBJ2-1; 9 nucleotides align to TRBD2. V gave up 6 bases and J gave up 4 bases; unmatched junction bases: 10. Germline lookup yields CDR1 SGHAT and CDR2 FQNNGV. The CDR3 has 16 residues. The CDR3 region has the DNA TGTGCCAGCAGTTTTGGGCCGACTAGCGGTTACAATGAGCAGTTCTTC. This sequence encodes CASSFGPTSGYNEQFF. The full variable domain, with the rest looked up from reference TRBV11-2 and TRBJ2-1, is EAGVAQSPRYKIIEKRQSVAFWCNPISGHATLYWYQQILGQGPKLLIQFQNNGVVDDSQLPKDRFSAERLKGVDSTLKIQPAKLEDSAVYLCASSFGPTSGYNEQFFGPGTRLTVL.

The table lists this clonotype with many counts. The gene calls are TRBV2 and TRBJ2-1; 9 bases are shared with TRBD2. V gave up 6 bases and J gave up 0 bases; unmatched junction bases: 6. This CDR3 comprises 16 residues. Per germline, CDR1 SNHLY and CDR2 FYNNEI. For the CDR3, the DNA is TGTGCCAGCAGGAGATCTAGCGGGGTCTCCTACAATGAGCAGTTCTTC. Translation gives CASRRSSGVSYNEQFF.

This clonotype has just a few counts. The chain uses TRBV27 and TRBJ1-3; D uncertain. Germline CDR1 and CDR2: MNHEY and SMNVEV (reference sequence). The CDR3 runs 17 residues. Trimming removed 2 bases from V and 4 bases from J, with 18 bases in between. The CDR3 DNA sequence: TGTGCCAGCAGTTTAGTAGCGGCCGGCAGCGCCGGAAACACCATATATTTT. This encodes CASSLVAAGSAGNTIYF.

This clonotype was recorded many times. In DNA, the CDR3 is TGCAGTGCTATTTTGGCAGATACGCAGTATTTT. This gives the protein CSAILADTQYF. The J gene is TRBJ2-3, the V gene TRBV20-1; D not resolved. V was clipped by 4 bases and J by 4 bases, with 6 bases between them. CDR1 and CDR2 (germline): DFQATT, SNEGSKA (reference sequence). This CDR3 comprises 11 residues.

This clonotype was seen only a few times. J is TRBJ2-3 and V is TRBV28; 7 nucleotides match TRBD1. CDR1 is MDHEN, CDR2 SYDVKM, per germline. Losses at the gene ends were 4 bases for V and 3 bases for J; bases not matched to a gene: 4. The CDR3 extends over 14 amino acids. CDR3 in amino acids: CASSSTGMTDTQYF. The CDR3 nucleotides are TGTGCCAGCAGTTCGACAGGGATGACAGATACGCAGTATTTT.

This clonotype appeared many times. J is TRBJ2-3 and V is TRBV30, with unresolved D. This CDR3 spans 18 amino acids. Germline loops: CDR1 GTSNPN, CDR2 SVGIG (reference sequence). V lost 0 bases and J 4 bases, leaving 23 bases between the germline ends. The DNA of the CDR3 is TGTGCCTGGAGTGTAATCCCCCTCCCGAGATGGGAAGCAGATACGCAGTATTTT. Protein sequence: CAWSVIPLPRWEADTQYF. The variable domain in full, completed from reference TRBV30 and TRBJ2-3, reads SQTIHQWPATLVQPVGSPLSLECTVEGTSNPNLYWYRQAAGRGLQLLFYSVGIGQISSEVPQNLSASRPQDRQFILSSKKLLLSDSGFYLCAWSVIPLPRWEADTQYFGPGTRLTVL.

This clonotype was observed a handful of times. The chain employs TRBV4-1 and TRBJ2-1, with D possibly TRBD2 on 5 matching bases. Trimming shortened V by 3 bases and J by 6 bases, and 15 bases separated the two germline ends. This CDR3 has 15 amino acids. CDR1 and CDR2 (germline): MGHRA, YSYEKL. DNA for the CDR3: TGCGCCAGCAGCCAGTTGCGACTACCCTCCAATGAGCAGTTCTTC. Translated: CASSQLRLPSNEQFF.

This clonotype was detected ten times or more. The chain links TRBV20-1 to TRBJ1-2; D is ambiguous. Germline CDR1 is DFQATT and CDR2 is SNEGSKA (reference sequence). The CDR3 length is 11 residues. V shed 6 bases and J shed 3 bases, with 8 bases lying between them. In DNA, the CDR3 is TGCAGTGCAGCATACGACTATGGCTACACCTTC. Translating gives CSAAYDYGYTF.

This clonotype came up many times. The chain links TRBV30 to TRBJ2-1, with 11 bases fitting TRBD2. The germline V gene has CDR1 GTSNPN and CDR2 SVGIG (reference sequence). The CDR3 sequence is 13 residues long. J lost 8 bases, V lost 2 bases, and 2 bases had no gene match. CDR3 nucleotides: TGTGCCTGGAGTATACTAGCGGGGGATGAGCAGTTCTTC. This gives the protein CAWSILAGDEQFF. Full variable domain (remainder filled in from reference TRBV30 and TRBJ2-1): SQTIHQWPATLVQPVGSPLSLECTVEGTSNPNLYWYRQAAGRGLQLLFYSVGIGQISSEVPQNLSASRPQDRQFILSSKKLLLSDSGFYLCAWSILAGDEQFFGPGTRLTVL.

This clonotype was seen only a few times. The chain is built from TRBV15 and TRBJ1-1, with a tentative D call TRBD1 (6 bases). This CDR3 contains 16 residues. V gave up 0 bases and J gave up 1 base, with 12 bases separating them. Germline values: CDR1 LNHNV, CDR2 YYDKDF (reference sequence). The CDR3: CATSRDVWGQNTEAFF. The CDR3 DNA reads as TGTGCCACCAGCAGAGATGTTTGGGGACAGAACACTGAAGCTTTCTTT. The full variable domain, in which reference TRBV15 and TRBJ1-1 provide the parts outside the CDR3, is DAMVIQNPRYQVTQFGKPVTLSCSQTLNHNVMYWYQQKSSQAPKLLFHYYDKDFNNEADTPDNFQSRRPNTSFCFLDIRSPGLGDTAMYLCATSRDVWGQNTEAFFGQGTRLTVV.

This clonotype turned up a few times. The chain employs TRBV24-1 and TRBJ2-1; 9 bases agree with TRBD2. V trimming: 4 bases; J trimming: 7 bases; junction bases outside the gene matches: 4. Germline CDR1 KGHDR, CDR2 SFDVKD. The length of the CDR3 is 14 residues. In DNA form, the CDR3 reads TGTGCCACCAGTGAGGCGGGAGGGTGGAATGAGCAGTTCTTC. Amino acid sequence: CATSEAGGWNEQFF.

V usage is TRBV12-3 or TRBV12-4 and J usage is TRBJ2-1; 8 positions agree with TRBD2. Trimming removed 5 bases from V and 5 bases from J; junction bases left unmatched: 8. This CDR3 spans 15 amino acids. CDR3 sequence (DNA): TGTGCCAGCAGTCATTTAGCGGGGCCGCACAATGAGCAGTTCTTC. Residues: CASSHLAGPHNEQFF.

The chain combines TRBV12-3 or TRBV12-4 with TRBJ1-5; 10 nucleotides match TRBD1. The J segment lost 0 bases and the V segment lost 6 bases, leaving 14 bases of the junction unmatched. The CDR3 is made up of 19 amino acids. The CDR3 region has the DNA TGTGCCAGCAGCCGCCGCTTAGGACAGGGGGGTTCTAGCAATCAGCCCCAGCATTTT. Translated: CASSRRLGQGGSSNQPQHF.